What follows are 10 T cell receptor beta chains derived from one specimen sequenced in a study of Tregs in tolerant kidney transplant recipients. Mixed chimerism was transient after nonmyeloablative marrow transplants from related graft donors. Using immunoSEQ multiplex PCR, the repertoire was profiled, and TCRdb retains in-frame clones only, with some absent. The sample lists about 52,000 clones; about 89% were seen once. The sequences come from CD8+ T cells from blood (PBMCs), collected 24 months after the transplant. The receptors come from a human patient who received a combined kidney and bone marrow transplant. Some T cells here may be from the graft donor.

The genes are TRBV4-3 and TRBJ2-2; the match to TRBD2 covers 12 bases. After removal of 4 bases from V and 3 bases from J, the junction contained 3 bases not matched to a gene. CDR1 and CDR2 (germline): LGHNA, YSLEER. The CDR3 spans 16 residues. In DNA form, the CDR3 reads TGCGCCAGCAGCCCCGGACTAGCGGGATACACCGGGGAGCTGTTTTTT. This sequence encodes CASSPGLAGYTGELFF.

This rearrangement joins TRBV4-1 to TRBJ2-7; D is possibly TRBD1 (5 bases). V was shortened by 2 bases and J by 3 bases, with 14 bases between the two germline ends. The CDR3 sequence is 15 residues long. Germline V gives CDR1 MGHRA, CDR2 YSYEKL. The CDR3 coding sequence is TGCGCCAGCAGCCAACCTGGGATAGGGGTCTACGAGCAGTACTTC. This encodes CASSQPGIGVYEQYF.

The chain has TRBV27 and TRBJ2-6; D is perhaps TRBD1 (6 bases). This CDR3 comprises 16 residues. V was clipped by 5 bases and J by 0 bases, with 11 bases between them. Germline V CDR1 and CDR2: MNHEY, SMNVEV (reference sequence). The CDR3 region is CASSPGHLSGANVLTF. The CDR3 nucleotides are TGTGCCAGCAGTCCGGGACACCTCTCTGGGGCCAACGTCCTGACTTTC.

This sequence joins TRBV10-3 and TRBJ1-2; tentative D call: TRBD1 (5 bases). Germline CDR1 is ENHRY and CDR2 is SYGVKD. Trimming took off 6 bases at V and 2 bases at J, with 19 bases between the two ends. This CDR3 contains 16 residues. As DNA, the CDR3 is TGTGCCATCAGGGCTATGTCTACAGGAGAGAACTATGGCTACACCTTC. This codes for CAIRAMSTGENYGYTF.

CDR3 DNA: TGTGCCAGTAGTTTAGCGGGCTACGAGCAGTACTTC. Translation: CASSLAGYEQYF. The chain links TRBV19 to TRBJ2-7, with 7 bases that match TRBD2. The V and J ends lost 5 bases and 3 bases, in that order; junction bases with no gene match: 1. Germline V gene data show CDR1 as LNHDA and CDR2 as SQIVND (reference sequence). This CDR3 comprises 12 residues.

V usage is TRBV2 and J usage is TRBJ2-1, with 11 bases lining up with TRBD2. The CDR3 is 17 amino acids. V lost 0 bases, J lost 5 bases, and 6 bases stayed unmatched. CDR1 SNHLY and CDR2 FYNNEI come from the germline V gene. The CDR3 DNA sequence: TGTGCCAGCAGTGAAGCTCTCTCACTAGCGGGAGACAATGAGCAGTTCTTC. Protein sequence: CASSEALSLAGDNEQFF. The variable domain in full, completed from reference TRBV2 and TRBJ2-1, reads EPEVTQTPSHQVTQMGQEVILRCVPISNHLYFYWYRQILGQKVEFLVSFYNNEISEKSEIFDDQFSVERPDGSNFTLKIRSTKLEDSAMYFCASSEALSLAGDNEQFFGPGTRLTVL.

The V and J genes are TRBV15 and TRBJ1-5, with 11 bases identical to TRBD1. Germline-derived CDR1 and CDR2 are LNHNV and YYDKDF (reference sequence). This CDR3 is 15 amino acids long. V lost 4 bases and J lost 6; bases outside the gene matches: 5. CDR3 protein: CATSKDRGQVQPQHF. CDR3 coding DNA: TGTGCCACCAGCAAGGACAGGGGGCAGGTTCAGCCCCAGCATTTT. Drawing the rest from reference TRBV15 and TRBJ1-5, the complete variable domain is DAMVIQNPRYQVTQFGKPVTLSCSQTLNHNVMYWYQQKSSQAPKLLFHYYDKDFNNEADTPDNFQSRRPNTSFCFLDIRSPGLGDTAMYLCATSKDRGQVQPQHFGDGTRLSIL.

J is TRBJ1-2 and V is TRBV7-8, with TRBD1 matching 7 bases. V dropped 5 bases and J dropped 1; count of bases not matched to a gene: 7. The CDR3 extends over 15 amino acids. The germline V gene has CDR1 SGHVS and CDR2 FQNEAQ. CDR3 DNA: TGTGCCAGCAGCCCGGAGGACAGGTTTAACTATGGCTACACCTTC. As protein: CASSPEDRFNYGYTF.

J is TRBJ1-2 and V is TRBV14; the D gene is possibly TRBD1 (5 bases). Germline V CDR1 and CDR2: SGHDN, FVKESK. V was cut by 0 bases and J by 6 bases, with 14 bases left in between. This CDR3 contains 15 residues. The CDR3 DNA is TGTGCCAGCAGCCAAGACCAGGGAAATTCGAATGGCTACACCTTC. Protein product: CASSQDQGNSNGYTF.

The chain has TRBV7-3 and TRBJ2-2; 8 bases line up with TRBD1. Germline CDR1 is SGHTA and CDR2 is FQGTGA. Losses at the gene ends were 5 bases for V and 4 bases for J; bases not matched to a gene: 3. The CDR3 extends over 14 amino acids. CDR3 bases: TGTGCCAGCAGCACGACAGGGGCCACCGGGGAGCTGTTTTTT. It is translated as CASSTTGATGELFF.